These T cell receptor beta chains were read from a single sample in a study of T-cell memory formation after mild COVID-19. TCRdb reanalysed the 5' RACE reads using MiXCR and keeps one entry per CDR3 protein. The data show about 200,000 distinct CDR3 sequences, with 9% to 10% seen just once and around 3.3% held by the top ten. The material sequenced was PBMCs or a T cell subset sorted from them (not recorded which). The source is a man aged 18 to 29 who had mild COVID-19 (a few samples of this study predate the infection). Cell type and time point are not known. Both conserved end residues are part of each CDR3. The D gene is left open where the match is weak. A clone size is listed for some rows: how often the clone was seen (once, few, many), or a class if it is expanded.

DNA,CDR3,D,size,J,V
TGCGCCAGCAGCCGGACTCCCGTGGATACGCAGTATTTT,CASSRTPVDTQYF,-,few,TRBJ2-3,TRBV5-1
TGTGCCAGCAGTCCCTTGGGGTCTCGCACAGATACGCAGTATTTT,CASSPLGSRTDTQYF,-,few,TRBJ2-3,TRBV27
TGCGCCAGCAGTGTTGGGGAGCCAGATACGCAGTATTTT,CASSVGEPDTQYF,-,-,TRBJ2-3,TRBV10-2
TGCGCCAGCAGCTGGGGGACTAGCGGGGGAGGAGAGACCCAGTACTTC,CASSWGTSGGGETQYF,TRBD2,-,TRBJ2-5,TRBV5-1
TGTGCCAGCAGCCCACAGGGGGGTGTGTCGGAAGCTTTCTTT,CASSPQGGVSEAFF,TRBD1,few,TRBJ1-1,TRBV3-1
TGTGCCAGCAGCCCACGGGGGGGCGAAGGCAATGAGCAGTTCTTC,CASSPRGGEGNEQFF,TRBD2,-,TRBJ2-1,TRBV7-3
TGCGCCAGCAGCCAAACAAACAGGGTAAAGGGGGCTTTCTTT,CASSQTNRVKGAFF,-,-,TRBJ1-1,TRBV4-1
TGCAGTGCCCCTGGACAGGGGGCTCTTGGGGGCTACACCTTC,CSAPGQGALGGYTF,TRBD1,few,TRBJ1-2,TRBV20-1
TGTGCCAGCAGCTATCAGCCGCAATATGAAAAACTGTTTTTT,CASSYQPQYEKLFF,-,-,TRBJ1-4,TRBV7-9
TGTGCCAGCAGTGAACTCGGCAGGGGCACAGATACGCAGTATTTT,CASSELGRGTDTQYF,-,-,TRBJ2-3,TRBV2
TGCAGTGCTAGAGTCCGGACTAGCGGCTCCCTTGCTACGCAGTATTTT,CSARVRTSGSLATQYF,TRBD2,many,TRBJ2-3,TRBV20-1
TGCAGTGCTAGCCCTTCGACAGGGAACCAAGAGACCCAGTACTTC,CSASPSTGNQETQYF,TRBD1,many,TRBJ2-5,TRBV20-1
TGTGCCAGCAGTCCCTGGGGGCAGCCCCAGCATTTT,CASSPWGQPQHF,-,-,TRBJ1-5,TRBV12-3/TRBV12-4
TGCGCCAGCAGTCAATCCAGGGAGGGAGCAGATACGCAGTATTTT,CASSQSREGADTQYF,TRBD2,-,TRBJ2-3,TRBV23-1
TGTGCCAGCAGCTTTTACGACAGGGTTTATGGCTACACCTTC,CASSFYDRVYGYTF,TRBD1,few,TRBJ1-2,TRBV7-2
TGCGCCAGCAGCACAGACCCCCAGACCTACACAGATACGCAGTATTTT,CASSTDPQTYTDTQYF,-,many,TRBJ2-3,TRBV5-1
TGCGCCAGCAGTGACCCCGGGACGAGCTCCTACGAGCAGTACTTC,CASSDPGTSSYEQYF,-,few,TRBJ2-7,TRBV10-1
TGCGCCAGCAGCGCCGACAGGCCCAGCTACACCTTC,CASSADRPSYTF,-,few,TRBJ1-2,TRBV5-1
TGTGCCAGCAGCCGGACTGGGAGCGGCTATGGCTACACCTTC,CASSRTGSGYGYTF,-,-,TRBJ1-2,TRBV3-1
TGTGCCAGCTCACCACTGGCAGGGAGTCAGCCCCAGCATTTT,CASSPLAGSQPQHF,-,-,TRBJ1-5,TRBV18
TGTGCCAGCAGCCAAAAGGACAGGCCGAGCTCTGGAAACACCATATATTTT,CASSQKDRPSSGNTIYF,TRBD1,-,TRBJ1-3,TRBV9
TGTGCCAGCAGCTTAGGACTAGCGGGGGGCCACCTGGCGGAGACCCAGTACTTC,CASSLGLAGGHLAETQYF,TRBD2,-,TRBJ2-5,TRBV11-2
TGTGCCAGCAGCTTTAGAGCCGGGACTGAAGCTTTCTTT,CASSFRAGTEAFF,-,few,TRBJ1-1,TRBV7-2
TGCGCCAGCAGCACCAGGACAGGGGTCCAAGAGACCCAGTACTTC,CASSTRTGVQETQYF,TRBD1,many,TRBJ2-5,TRBV5-1
TGTGCCAGCAGCCCTCCGGACAGCTTAGATGGCTACACCTTC,CASSPPDSLDGYTF,-,many,TRBJ1-2,TRBV7-2
TGTGCCAGCGGATTATCAGGGGGCACTGAAGCTTTCTTT,CASGLSGGTEAFF,TRBD1,-,TRBJ1-1,TRBV25-1
TGCGCCAGCAGCCAAGAAGTGAGTGCGTTCGAGCAGTACTTC,CASSQEVSAFEQYF,-,-,TRBJ2-7,TRBV4-3
TGTGCCAGCAGGGAACAGTACACCGGGGAGCTGTTTTTT,CASREQYTGELFF,-,-,TRBJ2-2,TRBV7-2
TGTGCCAGCAGTTGGGGACAGGGGGCGTCCACCGGGGAGCTGTTTTTT,CASSWGQGASTGELFF,TRBD1,many,TRBJ2-2,TRBV6-2/TRBV6-3
TGTGCCAGCAGCCAGAACCGGGATTATCATGAGCAGTTCTTC,CASSQNRDYHEQFF,-,few,TRBJ2-1,TRBV7-2
TGTGCCAGCAGCCGGACAGGGACCTACACAGATACGCAGTATTTT,CASSRTGTYTDTQYF,TRBD1,few,TRBJ2-3,TRBV6-5
TGCGCCAGCAGCTCCTCCCTCCTTCGCGATACGCAGTATTTT,CASSSSLLRDTQYF,-,many,TRBJ2-3,TRBV4-3
TGCGCCAGCAGCTGGGGACCGGGTCTCGACACAGATACGCAGTATTTT,CASSWGPGLDTDTQYF,-,few,TRBJ2-3,TRBV5-1
TGTGCCAGCAGCTCTCAGACAGGGGGCTTCTATGGCTACACCTTC,CASSSQTGGFYGYTF,TRBD1,many,TRBJ1-2,TRBV7-2
TGTGCCAGCAGCTTGGGGACAGGAGAATGGGATACGCAGTATTTT,CASSLGTGEWDTQYF,TRBD1,-,TRBJ2-3,TRBV5-4
TGTGCCAGCAGCTTGGTAGGGGGAAACATTCAGTACTTC,CASSLVGGNIQYF,-,-,TRBJ2-4,TRBV5-4
TGCGCCAGCAGCGACGACGGAAGTGAAAAACTGTTTTTT,CASSDDGSEKLFF,-,few,TRBJ1-4,TRBV5-1
TGTGCCAGCAGCTTACGTCGGGGGATCGGGACAGCTAATTCACCCCTCCACTTT,CASSLRRGIGTANSPLHF,TRBD1,few,TRBJ1-6,TRBV7-8
TGTGCCAGCAGTTTTTCCGGGACGTTTTACGAGCAGTACTTC,CASSFSGTFYEQYF,-,many,TRBJ2-7,TRBV27
TGTGCCAGCTCACCAAGCGGAGACTCACCCCTCCACTTT,CASSPSGDSPLHF,-,-,TRBJ1-6,TRBV18
TGCGCCAGCAGCGAAAAGGGGGAACCCTATGGCTACACCTTC,CASSEKGEPYGYTF,-,-,TRBJ1-2,TRBV5-1